These 31 T cell receptor beta chains originate from one sample sequenced in a study of shared clonotypes between healthy human individuals. Assay: immunoSEQ multiplex PCR; the TCRdb copy retains only in-frame clones and omits some. The profile shows around 2.3 million clones, more than 90% of them singletons. The sample was naive CD4+ T cells sorted from blood. Subset meaning: CD45RA+ positively selected. Source of these receptors: a young man in good health.

V and J are TRBV7-2 and TRBJ2-3; D is uncertain. The CDR3 is made up of 12 amino acids. Trimming removed 5 bases at V and 8 bases at J, with 11 bases between. Germline V lookup: CDR1 SGHTA, CDR2 FQGNSA. The CDR3 spells CASSPYGGTQYF. DNA of the CDR3: TGTGCCAGCAGCCCCTACGGTGGTACGCAGTATTTT.

The V gene is TRBV19, the J gene TRBJ1-2; D uncertain. CDR1 is LNHDA, CDR2 SQIVND, per germline (reference sequence). Trimming pared 4 bases from V and 1 base from J, leaving 10 bases between. This CDR3 comprises 14 residues. DNA for the CDR3: TGTGCCAGTAGTACCAACAGCAATAACTATGGCTACACCTTC. Translating it yields CASSTNSNNYGYTF. The complete variable domain, with remaining parts taken from reference TRBV19 and TRBJ1-2, reads DGGITQSPKYLFRKEGQNVTLSCEQNLNHDAMYWYRQDPGQGLRLIYYSQIVNDFQKGDIAEGYSVSREKKESFPLTVTSAQKNPTAFYLCASSTNSNNYGYTFGSGTRLTVV.

DNA for the CDR3: TGTGCCAGCAGTGTCCAGAACACTGAAGCTTTCTTT. Residues: CASSVQNTEAFF. The chain links TRBV6-1 to TRBJ1-1, with D hard to call. Germline V CDR1 and CDR2: MNHNS, SASEGT. The V end was cut by 4 bases, the J end by 1 base, with 4 bases between. The CDR3 is 12 residues long.

The V gene is TRBV10-3, the J gene TRBJ2-5; D not certain. Trimming left V 5 bases short and J 4 bases short, with 11 bases between. CDR1 is ENHRY, CDR2 SYGVKD, per germline. This CDR3 region has 13 residues. CDR3 in amino acids: CAISIARGETQYF. In DNA form, the CDR3 reads TGTGCCATCAGTATAGCAAGAGGAGAGACCCAGTACTTC.

V usage is TRBV13 and J usage is TRBJ1-3; possibly TRBD1 for D (6 bases). Germline-derived CDR1 and CDR2 are PRHDT and FYEKMQ (reference sequence). The CDR3 is 16 amino acids. Between the trimmed V and J ends, which lost 2 bases and 0 bases, there was a span of 11 bases. The CDR3 here is CASSLSSGASGNTIYF. The CDR3 region has the DNA TGTGCCAGCAGCTTATCCTCGGGGGCCTCTGGAAACACCATATATTTT.

This sequence joins TRBV2 and TRBJ2-7, with a tentative D call TRBD2 (5 bases). Germline loops: CDR1 SNHLY, CDR2 FYNNEI. V lost 2 bases, J lost 2 bases, and 13 bases lay in between. This CDR3 region has 15 residues. The CDR3 loop reads CASSERAEWAYEQYF. The DNA for the CDR3 is TGTGCCAGCAGTGAAAGAGCGGAATGGGCCTACGAGCAGTACTTC.

Notes on this clone: Other DNA sequences in the same sample also yield this CDR3. This chain joins TRBV10-3 and TRBJ2-5; D possibly corresponds to TRBD2 (5 bases). CDR1 ENHRY and CDR2 SYGVKD come from the germline V gene. Trimming took 0 bases from V and 5 from J, leaving 10 bases between them. There are 14 residues in the CDR3. CDR3 residues: CAISESGGSETQYF. The CDR3 coding sequence is TGTGCCATCAGTGAGTCTGGAGGAAGCGAGACCCAGTACTTC.

This rearrangement joins TRBV27 to TRBJ2-2; a possible D gene is TRBD2 (6 bases). V gave up 5 bases and J gave up 4 bases, with 23 bases separating them. This CDR3 region has 18 residues. The germline CDR1 and CDR2 sequences are MNHEY and SMNVEV (reference sequence). The CDR3 loop is CASSAFRRGEMLTGELFF. The CDR3 DNA reads TGTGCCAGCAGTGCCTTTAGGAGGGGAGAGATGCTCACCGGGGAGCTGTTTTTT.

A note on this clone: The sample has other DNA sequences that encode this CDR3 too. This chain links TRBV5-4 with TRBJ2-3, with 7 nucleotides matching TRBD1. Germline CDR1 and CDR2: SGHNT and YYREEE (reference sequence). The CDR3 contains 14 residues. Germline trimming cut 2 bases from V and 7 bases from J; bases unmatched to any gene: 7. Here the CDR3 reads CASSFPGGRNTQYF. The CDR3 DNA reads as TGTGCCAGCAGCTTCCCAGGGGGTAGGAATACGCAGTATTTT.

The chain uses TRBV5-6 and TRBJ1-1; D gene uncertain. Germline CDR1 is SGHDT and CDR2 is YYEEEE. The V end was cut by 2 bases, the J end by 3 bases, with 8 bases between. There are 13 residues in the CDR3. The CDR3 DNA follows: TGTGCCAGCAGCTTCCAGATTGACACTGAAGCTTTCTTT. It translates to CASSFQIDTEAFF.

The chain is built from TRBV25-1 and TRBJ1-2, with D perhaps TRBD1 (5 bases). Germline V gene lookup returns CDR1 MGHDK and CDR2 SYGVNS. The CDR3 loop spans 17 amino acids. Trimming pared 2 bases from V and 8 bases from J, leaving 24 bases between. The CDR3 protein is CASSEQSLSGRVGGYTF. In DNA, the CDR3 is TGTGCCAGCAGTGAACAATCATTGTCGGGACGGGTCGGGGGCTACACCTTC.

The chain links TRBV6-1 to TRBJ2-5; 7 bases line up with TRBD1. The CDR3 sequence is 15 residues long. The V gene end was trimmed by 5 bases and the J gene end by 1 base; junction bases not matched to a gene: 7. Germline V gene data show CDR1 as MNHNS and CDR2 as SASEGT. CDR3: CASSTGVRVQETQYF. CDR3 nucleotide sequence: TGTGCCAGCAGTACAGGGGTCAGAGTCCAAGAGACCCAGTACTTC.

The gene calls are TRBV27 and TRBJ1-6; possible D gene TRBD1, 6 bases. The V end lost 8 bases, the J end lost 7 bases, and 18 bases lay between the germline ends. The CDR3 loop spans 15 amino acids. Looked up from germline, CDR1 is MNHEY and CDR2 is SMNVEV (reference sequence). The CDR3 protein is CASGGEGLWNSPLHF. As DNA, the CDR3 is TGTGCCAGCGGGGGCGAAGGGCTGTGGAATTCACCCCTCCACTTT.

This chain joins TRBV5-8 and TRBJ2-2, with D possibly TRBD2 on 7 matching bases. Per the germline V gene, CDR1 is SGHTS and CDR2 is YDEGEE. V lost 6 bases to trimming and J lost 4 bases, with 16 bases between them. This CDR3 contains 15 residues. CDR3 sequence: CASIGGPMSTGELFF. As DNA, the CDR3 is TGTGCCAGCATCGGGGGGCCTATGTCCACCGGGGAGCTGTTTTTT.

This chain joins TRBV5-4 and TRBJ1-6; D is possibly TRBD1 (5 bases). CDR1 is SGHNT, CDR2 YYREEE, per germline (reference sequence). The CDR3 is 14 residues long. Trimming removed 3 bases from V and 10 bases from J, with 14 bases in between. The CDR3 DNA reads as TGTGCCAGCAGCTCGCCGAGGGAGGGGTCACCCCTCCACTTT. Its translation: CASSSPREGSPLHF.

The CDR3 DNA is TGCGCCAGCAGCCAAGATAGAAGAGGGACCAGGAGCACTGAAGCTTTCTTT. It is translated as CASSQDRRGTRSTEAFF. This chain connects TRBV4-1 to TRBJ1-1; D is perhaps TRBD1 (5 bases). Trimming left V 0 bases short and J 4 bases short, with 18 bases between. Germline V lookup: CDR1 MGHRA, CDR2 YSYEKL. There are 17 residues in the CDR3.

V is TRBV5-1 and J is TRBJ2-7; D uncertain. The CDR3 runs to 15 residues. The V gene lost 5 bases and the J gene lost 1 base, with 16 bases spanning the gap. The germline V gene encodes CDR1 SGHRS and CDR2 YFSETQ. CDR3 amino acids: CASRRNLVASYEQYF. In DNA, the CDR3 is TGCGCCAGCAGGAGAAACTTGGTTGCGTCCTACGAGCAGTACTTC.

The J gene is TRBJ1-3, the V gene TRBV6-1, with 7 bases matching TRBD1. Germline lookup yields CDR1 MNHNS and CDR2 SASEGT. Trimming at V came to 6 bases and at J to 0 bases, leaving 5 bases not matched to a gene. The CDR3 spans 15 residues. CDR3 nucleotides: TGTGCCAGCAGCCGGGACAGACTCTCTGGAAACACCATATATTTT. Translated: CASSRDRLSGNTIYF.

This chain links TRBV5-1 with TRBJ1-1; D gene unclear. This CDR3 contains 16 residues. Per the germline V gene, CDR1 is SGHRS and CDR2 is YFSETQ. The V gene lost 2 bases and the J gene lost 1 base, with 15 bases spanning the gap. The CDR3: CASSFEEAIGNTEAFF. The CDR3 region has the DNA TGCGCCAGCAGCTTCGAGGAGGCCATTGGGAACACTGAAGCTTTCTTT.

The CDR3 sequence: CASSLPTSAITDTQYF. CDR3 DNA: TGTGCCAGCTCCCTCCCGACTAGCGCGATAACAGATACGCAGTATTTT. V is TRBV5-8 and J is TRBJ2-3; TRBD2 matches at 8 bases. The CDR3 extends over 16 amino acids. Looked up from germline, CDR1 is SGHTS and CDR2 is YDEGEE. V was pared by 7 bases and J by 3 bases, with 13 bases of the junction left unmatched.

On this clone itself: Additional DNA sequences in this sample encode the identical CDR3. The CDR3 DNA reads as TGTGCCAGCAGCCTAGGATACACAGATACGCAGTATTTT. Its protein is CASSLGYTDTQYF. The chain employs TRBV7-2 and TRBJ2-3; no clear D. Trimming pared 5 bases from V and 2 bases from J, leaving 8 bases between. This CDR3 is 13 amino acids long. Germline CDR1 is SGHTA and CDR2 is FQGNSA.

The chain couples TRBV5-1 to TRBJ1-6; D is uncertain. Trimming pared 2 bases from V and 0 bases from J, leaving 15 bases between. The CDR3 totals 18 residues. The germline gives CDR1 SGHRS, CDR2 YFSETQ. The CDR3: CASSLVAAGSSYNSPLHF. The DNA of the CDR3 is TGCGCCAGCAGCTTAGTGGCAGCCGGAAGCTCCTATAATTCACCCCTCCACTTT.

The J gene is TRBJ1-5, the V gene TRBV6-1, with 8 nucleotides matching TRBD1. V dropped 2 bases and J dropped 6; count of bases not matched to a gene: 18. This CDR3 region has 19 residues. CDR1 is MNHNS and CDR2 is SASEGT in the germline V gene. The CDR3 DNA reads TGTGCCAGCAGTGAAATGGCAGGGGGCCTGACAACGATCGGTCAGCCCCAGCATTTT. Translating gives CASSEMAGGLTTIGQPQHF.

This rearrangement joins TRBV7-9 to TRBJ2-7; perhaps TRBD2 as D (6 bases). CDR1 is SEHNR, CDR2 FQNEAQ, per germline (reference sequence). Trimming stripped 5 bases from V and 1 base from J, with 18 bases between. The CDR3 runs 16 residues. The CDR3 region has the DNA TGTGCCAGCAGCCCCGATTGGGGCGGGGATTCCTACGAGCAGTACTTC. It is translated as CASSPDWGGDSYEQYF.

The rearrangement uses TRBV7-2 and TRBJ2-7; a weak D match, TRBD1 (7 bases). The V gene's germline CDR1 is SGHTA and CDR2 FQGNSA. Trimming cost V 5 bases and J 4 bases, with 15 bases left between them. CDR3 size: 14 residues. CDR3 DNA: TGTGCCAGCAGCCAATTGACAGGGAGGTACGAGCAGTACTTC. Its translation is CASSQLTGRYEQYF.

The V call is TRBV5-1, the J call TRBJ1-2; D is unclear. The germline V gene encodes CDR1 SGHRS and CDR2 YFSETQ. V lost 4 bases, J lost 0 bases, and 13 bases lay in between. This CDR3 has 15 amino acids. CDR3 protein: CASSPRSSSNYGYTF. The CDR3 bases are TGCGCCAGCAGCCCCCGATCCAGCTCTAACTATGGCTACACCTTC.

This clone was counted once. Different DNA sequences within this sample yield the same CDR3. The chain recombines TRBV20-1 with TRBJ1-1, with D uncertain. Germline CDR1 and CDR2: DFQATT and SNEGSKA (reference sequence). Deletions cut 0 bases from V and 6 bases from J, with 5 bases between. The CDR3 covers 11 residues. In nucleotides, the CDR3 is TGCAGTGCTAGAGACGCTCCTGAAGCTTTCTTT. Translation: CSARDAPEAFF.

The chain carries TRBV2 and TRBJ1-6, with 8 bases lining up with TRBD1. Germline V gene sequence: CDR1 SNHLY, CDR2 FYNNEI. The CDR3 totals 16 residues. V trimming: 6 bases; J trimming: 7 bases; junction bases outside the gene matches: 11. The CDR3 spells CASRARGQGGNSPLHF. DNA for the CDR3: TGTGCCAGCAGAGCCCGAGGACAGGGAGGAAATTCACCCCTCCACTTT. The whole variable domain, filled in from reference TRBV2 and TRBJ1-6, reads EPEVTQTPSHQVTQMGQEVILRCVPISNHLYFYWYRQILGQKVEFLVSFYNNEISEKSEIFDDQFSVERPDGSNFTLKIRSTKLEDSAMYFCASRARGQGGNSPLHFGNGTRLTVT.

The rearrangement uses TRBV25-1 and TRBJ1-1; 9 bases are shared with TRBD1. Germline CDR1 and CDR2: MGHDK and SYGVNS. Trimming removed 8 bases from V and 12 bases from J; junction bases left unmatched: 13. The CDR3 runs 13 residues. CDR3 in DNA: TGTGCCAGCGAATCACAGGGGGCGTTTTCGACTTTCTTT. Translated, it gives CASESQGAFSTFF.

This clone was found a few times. The chain joins TRBV5-8 to TRBJ1-6; D ambiguous. The V end lost 0 bases, the J end lost 5 bases, and 6 bases lay between the germline ends. Germline V gene data show CDR1 as SGHTS and CDR2 as YDEGEE. There are 14 residues in the CDR3. The CDR3: CASSLAGDNSPLHF. Here the CDR3 DNA reads TGTGCCAGCAGCTTGGCTGGGGATAATTCACCCCTCCACTTT.

The chain carries TRBV6-5 and TRBJ1-1; D unresolved. Germline assignment: CDR1 MNHEY and CDR2 SVGAGI. V lost 7 bases and J 2 bases, leaving 14 bases between the germline ends. The CDR3 is 14 residues long. CDR3 nucleotides: TGTGCCAGCAAACTGGATTTCTTAAACACTGAAGCTTTCTTT. It is translated as CASKLDFLNTEAFF.